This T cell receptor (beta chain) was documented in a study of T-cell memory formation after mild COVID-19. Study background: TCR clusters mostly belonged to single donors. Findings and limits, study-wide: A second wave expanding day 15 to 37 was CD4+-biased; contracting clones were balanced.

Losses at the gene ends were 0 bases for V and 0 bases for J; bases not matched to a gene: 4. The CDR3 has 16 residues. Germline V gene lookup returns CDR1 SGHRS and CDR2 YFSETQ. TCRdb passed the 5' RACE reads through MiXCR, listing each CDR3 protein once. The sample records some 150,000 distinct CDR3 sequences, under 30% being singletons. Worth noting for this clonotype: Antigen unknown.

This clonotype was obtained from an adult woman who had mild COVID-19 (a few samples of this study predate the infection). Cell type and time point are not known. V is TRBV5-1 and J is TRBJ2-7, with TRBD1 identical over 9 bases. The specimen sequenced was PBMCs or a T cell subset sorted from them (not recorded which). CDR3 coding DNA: TGCGCCAGCAGCTTGGGTACAGGGGGCTCCTCCTACGAGCAGTACTTC. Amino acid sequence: CASSLGTGGSSYEQYF.